This TCR beta chain was obtained from a study of T-cell memory formation after mild COVID-19. Study in general: For the most part, TCR clusters were specific to one donor.

Overall study findings and caveats: SARS-CoV-2 specificity was not confirmed for second-wave clones peaking on day 37.

This clonotype was counted between two and nine times. Its target is unknown. There are 14 residues in the CDR3. The V end was cut by 2 bases, the J end by 2 bases, with 11 bases between. Germline V lookup: CDR1 SGHRS, CDR2 YFSETQ. Researchers used 5'RACE with constant-segment primers to make TCR alpha and TCR beta cDNA libraries that carry sample barcodes and UMIs. TCRdb redid the calling of the 5' RACE reads with MiXCR, one entry per CDR3 protein. This sample carries about 290,000 distinct CDR3 sequences, about 15% of them seen once, and the ten largest clones take more than 20%. The material sequenced was PBMCs or a T cell subset sorted from them (not recorded which). The receptor's source is a man younger than 35 who had mild COVID-19 (a few samples of this study predate the infection). Cell type and time point are not known. J is TRBJ2-7 and V is TRBV5-1; no reliable D call. The CDR3 reads CASSLWTQTYEQYF. The CDR3 region has the DNA TGCGCCAGCAGCTTATGGACCCAAACCTACGAGCAGTACTTC.